These T cell receptor beta chains were read from a single sample in a study of T cells in Graves' hyperthyroidism and ophthalmopathy. TCRdb re-analysed the multiplex PCR reads in MiXCR, keeping a single row per CDR3 protein. This sample has roughly 290,000 distinct CDR3 sequences, with 13% found just once. Sequencing used blood. The receptor source for this set is a woman in her twenties or thirties with Graves' hyperthyroidism that later progressed to Graves' ophthalmopathy. CDR3s include the opening cysteine and the closing phenylalanine or tryptophan. The order of the fields is J gene, V gene, D gene, clone size, CDR3 protein, CDR3 DNA. D genes are given only for firm matches. Only part of the rows carry a size: once, few, many, or a class if the clone is expanded.

j_call: TRBJ2-3
v_call: TRBV9
d_call: -
clone_size: -
cdr3_aa: CASSPTLFGGLTDTQYF
cdr3_nt: TGTGCCAGCAGCCCCACCCTTTTCGGGGGTCTAACAGATACGCAGTATTTT

j_call: TRBJ2-1
v_call: TRBV12-3/TRBV12-4
d_call: -
clone_size: few
cdr3_aa: CVSSFLNEQFF
cdr3_nt: TGTGTCAGCAGTTTTCTCAATGAGCAGTTCTTC

j_call: TRBJ1-1
v_call: TRBV5-8
d_call: -
clone_size: -
cdr3_aa: CASSLARLVNTEAFF
cdr3_nt: TGTGCCAGCAGCTTGGCACGACTCGTGAACACTGAAGCTTTCTTT

j_call: TRBJ2-1
v_call: TRBV27
d_call: TRBD2
clone_size: few
cdr3_aa: CASSLTSGAYEQFF
cdr3_nt: TGTGCCAGCAGTCTCACTAGCGGGGCCTACGAGCAGTTCTTC

j_call: TRBJ2-2
v_call: TRBV6-4
d_call: TRBD2
clone_size: few
cdr3_aa: CASSAGDTGELFF
cdr3_nt: TGTGCCAGCAGCGCGGGGGACACCGGGGAGCTGTTTTTT

j_call: TRBJ1-1
v_call: TRBV7-3
d_call: -
clone_size: many
cdr3_aa: CASSLRGGTEAFF
cdr3_nt: TGTGCCAGCAGCTTAAGGGGAGGCACTGAAGCTTTCTTT

j_call: TRBJ1-1
v_call: TRBV18
d_call: -
clone_size: many
cdr3_aa: CASSPLRESTEAFF
cdr3_nt: TGTGCCAGCTCACCGCTACGGGAGAGCACTGAAGCTTTCTTT

j_call: TRBJ2-1
v_call: TRBV4-1
d_call: TRBD2
clone_size: -
cdr3_aa: CASSPRGAGDWDEQFF
cdr3_nt: TGCGCCAGCAGCCCCAGGGGAGCGGGAGATTGGGATGAGCAGTTCTTC

j_call: TRBJ1-5
v_call: TRBV27
d_call: -
clone_size: -
cdr3_aa: CASSPILHGNQPQHF
cdr3_nt: TGTGCCAGCAGTCCTATACTCCATGGCAATCAGCCCCAGCATTTT

j_call: TRBJ2-3
v_call: TRBV7-2
d_call: -
clone_size: -
cdr3_aa: CASSLSDTQCF
cdr3_nt: TGTGCCAGCAGCTTATCGGATACGCAGTGTTTT

j_call: TRBJ2-7
v_call: TRBV6-2/TRBV6-3
d_call: -
clone_size: many
cdr3_aa: CASTGDASEQYF
cdr3_nt: TGTGCCAGCACCGGGGACGCTTCTGAGCAGTACTTC

j_call: TRBJ2-6
v_call: TRBV7-2
d_call: TRBD1
clone_size: -
cdr3_aa: CASSLGAGQGSGANVLTF
cdr3_nt: TGTGCCAGCAGCTTAGGAGCGGGACAGGGATCTGGGGCCAACGTCCTGACTTTC

j_call: TRBJ2-3
v_call: TRBV13
d_call: TRBD2
clone_size: -
cdr3_aa: CASSSGLAYTDTQYF
cdr3_nt: TGTGCCAGCAGCTCGGGACTAGCGTACACAGATACGCAGTATTTT

j_call: TRBJ2-1
v_call: TRBV20-1
d_call: TRBD2
clone_size: many
cdr3_aa: CSASVLAENNEQFF
cdr3_nt: TGCAGTGCTAGTGTCCTAGCGGAGAACAATGAGCAGTTCTTC

j_call: TRBJ2-5
v_call: TRBV20-1
d_call: TRBD1
clone_size: -
cdr3_aa: CSAHGQGARETQYF
cdr3_nt: TGCAGTGCTCACGGACAGGGGGCGAGGGAGACCCAGTACTTC

j_call: TRBJ2-7
v_call: TRBV19
d_call: -
clone_size: -
cdr3_aa: CASSMSGSSYEQYF
cdr3_nt: TGTGCCAGTAGTATGTCGGGCAGCTCCTACGAGCAGTACTTC

j_call: TRBJ2-1
v_call: TRBV24-1
d_call: -
clone_size: -
cdr3_aa: CATSGVEGQGAYNEQFF
cdr3_nt: TGTGCCACCAGTGGGGTGGAGGGGCAGGGCGCCTACAATGAGCAGTTCTTC

j_call: TRBJ2-6
v_call: TRBV19
d_call: -
clone_size: many
cdr3_aa: CASSIAGYRAGANVLTF
cdr3_nt: TGTGCCAGTAGTATAGCGGGTTACCGGGCTGGGGCCAACGTCCTGACTTTC